These T cell receptor beta chains were read from a single sample in a study of chemoradiotherapy in HPV16-positive cancers. Produced via immunoSEQ multiplex PCR; TCRdb's table is partial and in-frame only. This sample has fewer than 6,000 clones, with approximately 84% found just once. Sequences were derived from tumor tissue, sampled from a patient who underwent chemoradiotherapy. Receptor source: a human donor with HPV-associated anogenital cancer. CDR3s include the opening cysteine and the closing phenylalanine or tryptophan. D genes are given only for firm matches. A row's size may be missing; if present it is once, few, many or a size class.

d_gene: .
abundance: .
v_gene: TRBV5-1
j_gene: TRBJ1-2
CDR3nt: TGCGCCAGCAGCTTGGCCGGGGGAGCCCATGGCTACACCTTC
CDR3aa: CASSLAGGAHGYTF

d_gene: .
abundance: .
v_gene: TRBV4-1
j_gene: TRBJ1-4
CDR3nt: TGCGCCAGCAGCCCCCGAGGGACGATGGATGAAAAACTGTTTTTT
CDR3aa: CASSPRGTMDEKLFF

d_gene: .
abundance: .
v_gene: TRBV9
j_gene: TRBJ1-1
CDR3nt: TGTGCCAGCGGGGGGAGTGGAACTGAAGCTTTCTTT
CDR3aa: CASGGSGTEAFF

d_gene: .
abundance: .
v_gene: TRBV6-6
j_gene: TRBJ2-7
CDR3nt: TGTGCCAGCAGTTTTGGGCAGACCGCGGGGGAGCAGTACTTC
CDR3aa: CASSFGQTAGEQYF

d_gene: TRBD1
abundance: .
v_gene: TRBV7-9
j_gene: TRBJ2-5
CDR3nt: TGTGCCAGCAGCTTACTGGGACAGAACGGGGAGACCCAGTACTTC
CDR3aa: CASSLLGQNGETQYF

d_gene: TRBD2
abundance: .
v_gene: TRBV25-1
j_gene: TRBJ2-7
CDR3nt: TGTGCCAGCAGTAAACCGGGGGGGAGCTCCTACGAGCAGTACTTC
CDR3aa: CASSKPGGSSYEQYF

d_gene: .
abundance: .
v_gene: TRBV4-2
j_gene: TRBJ1-5
CDR3nt: TGTGCCAGCAGCCTGCGCCGAGGCCGTCAGCCCCAGCATTTT
CDR3aa: CASSLRRGRQPQHF

d_gene: .
abundance: .
v_gene: TRBV19
j_gene: TRBJ2-3
CDR3nt: TGTGCCAGTAGCCCCTTGCTAGCGACTAGCACAGATACGCAGTATTTT
CDR3aa: CASSPLLATSTDTQYF

d_gene: TRBD1
abundance: .
v_gene: TRBV30
j_gene: TRBJ2-5
CDR3nt: TGTGCCTGGAGCCCCGGGACAGGGGAGACCCAGTACTTC
CDR3aa: CAWSPGTGETQYF

d_gene: .
abundance: once
v_gene: TRBV6-1
j_gene: TRBJ2-5
CDR3nt: TGTGCCAGCAGTGTGTCGGAGACCCAGTACTTC
CDR3aa: CASSVSETQYF

d_gene: TRBD1
abundance: .
v_gene: TRBV5-6
j_gene: TRBJ2-5
CDR3nt: TGTGCCAGCAGCTTGGACAGGGGGCACCAAGAGACCCAGTACTTC
CDR3aa: CASSLDRGHQETQYF

d_gene: .
abundance: .
v_gene: TRBV7-9
j_gene: TRBJ2-5
CDR3nt: TGTGCCAGCAGCTTAAATTTGGAGACCCAGTACTTC
CDR3aa: CASSLNLETQYF

d_gene: TRBD2
abundance: few
v_gene: TRBV25-1
j_gene: TRBJ2-1
CDR3nt: TGTGCCAGCAGGGAGAGCGGGGGCACCTACAATGAGCAGTTCTTC
CDR3aa: CASRESGGTYNEQFF

d_gene: .
abundance: .
v_gene: TRBV19
j_gene: TRBJ2-3
CDR3nt: TGTGCCAGTAGTATATACGCTTCAGGCACAGATACGCAGTATTTT
CDR3aa: CASSIYASGTDTQYF

d_gene: TRBD2
abundance: .
v_gene: TRBV5-1
j_gene: TRBJ2-7
CDR3nt: TGCGCCAGCAGCTTGGAAGCGGGGGGGCCCTACGAGCAGTACTTC
CDR3aa: CASSLEAGGPYEQYF

d_gene: TRBD1
abundance: once
v_gene: TRBV28
j_gene: TRBJ1-2
CDR3nt: TGTGCCACCCACGCCAGGACAGGGCCTGGCTACACCTTC
CDR3aa: CATHARTGPGYTF

d_gene: .
abundance: .
v_gene: TRBV4-1
j_gene: TRBJ2-1
CDR3nt: TGCGCCAGCAGCCCAGCCTACGCCACAGGACCGTTAACCTACAATGAGCAGTTCTTC
CDR3aa: CASSPAYATGPLTYNEQFF

d_gene: .
abundance: .
v_gene: TRBV6-1
j_gene: TRBJ1-1
CDR3nt: TGTGCCAGCACCACAGGGATTCGCACTGAAGCTTTCTTT
CDR3aa: CASTTGIRTEAFF